This T cell receptor (beta chain) was profiled in a study of T cell responses to AZD1222 COVID-19 vaccine (dated by TCRdb to the early 2020s). With regard to the full study: A total of 233 trial participants underwent TCR sequencing, of whom 207 had received two doses of AZD1222 and some 26 had received two doses of the MenACWY control vaccine. Trial participants were enrolled into age subgroups of 18-55, 56-69 and 70-plus years, which contained around 140, 26 and 57 TCR-sequenced participants, respectively.

This sample's time point label indicates: baseline before first vaccination. Sample treatment or condition, as interpreted from the label and publication: meningococcal conjugate vaccine given as trial control. Vaccinee samples were obtained from the UK trials COV001 and COV002, which included a single-blind randomized controlled phase 2/3 trial of AZD1222 (ChAdOx1 nCoV-19) in healthy adults. For TCRbeta chain sequencing, PBMC samples were collected from trial participants at day 0 and at day 28 after the second dose. Concerning this clone: Its antigen is still unknown. Qualities for individual bases were not recorded, and no much larger clone is one base off.

V is pruned by 5 bases and J by 10 bases, leaving 4 bases of the junction without a gene match. Its CDR3 holds 12 amino acids, cysteine through phenylalanine. The read is trimmed to its CDR3 DNA, 36 bases read in frame from base 1. The CDR3 regions of human TCRbeta chains were analyzed by immunosequencing. The original pipeline was this. Repertoire TCRs were matched against a reference library of SARS-CoV-2-specific TCRs generated with the MIRA antigen-specificity platform. Breadth was defined as the fraction of unique TCRs that were SARS-CoV-2-associated, and depth was defined as the fraction of total T cells that were SARS-CoV-2-associated. Using the MIRA data, each spike-specific TCR was assigned both to the spike region to which the TCR was reactive and to a CD4 or CD8 class. Log10-transformed breadth and depth values were compared by one-way ANOVA with Sidak's multiple comparisons tests. TCRdb retrieved this table from immuneACCESS and kept in-frame rearrangements only. Not all clones are present; in checked studies, unresolved V genes account for under half, and no reason is known for the remainder. V and J calls and clone size are those listed in that table; D and trimming were worked out from the DNA. In all, the sample holds about 100,000 clones, and around 87% of those were seen once. 3.5% to 4.5% of the sample comes from the top ten.

The research as a whole found: Epitopes outside the regions mutated in the B.1.351 and B.1.1.7 variants were reportedly recognized by nearly half of the unique spike-specific TCRs. In the small 56-69-year group, the increase in depth fell short of significance, most likely because of low power. Only a handful of AZD1222 recipients were SARS-CoV-2 seropositive at baseline, limiting conclusions about previously exposed vaccinees. Participants were mostly white British and included more females than males, and it was suggested by the authors that clonal diversity may have been underestimated. After two AZD1222 doses, spike-specific TCR breadth and depth were significantly higher than at day 0 and than in MenACWY recipients. Because no samples from the day 14 peak response were available, repertoires could be characterized only after the peak T cell response. Vaccine-associated CD4 TCRs spanned the whole spike protein, with dominant responses in regions 160-218 and 743-854.

The V and J genes are TRBV12-3 or TRBV12-4 and TRBJ2-1, with TRBD2 matching 8 junction bases. The sequence derives from an adult in good health. The sequencing here drew on peripheral blood, taken on day 0 of MenACWY control vaccination. The CDR3 loop reads CASSGRGGEQFF. DNA sequence: TGTGCCAGCAGTGGCCGCGGGGGGGAGCAGTTCTTC.